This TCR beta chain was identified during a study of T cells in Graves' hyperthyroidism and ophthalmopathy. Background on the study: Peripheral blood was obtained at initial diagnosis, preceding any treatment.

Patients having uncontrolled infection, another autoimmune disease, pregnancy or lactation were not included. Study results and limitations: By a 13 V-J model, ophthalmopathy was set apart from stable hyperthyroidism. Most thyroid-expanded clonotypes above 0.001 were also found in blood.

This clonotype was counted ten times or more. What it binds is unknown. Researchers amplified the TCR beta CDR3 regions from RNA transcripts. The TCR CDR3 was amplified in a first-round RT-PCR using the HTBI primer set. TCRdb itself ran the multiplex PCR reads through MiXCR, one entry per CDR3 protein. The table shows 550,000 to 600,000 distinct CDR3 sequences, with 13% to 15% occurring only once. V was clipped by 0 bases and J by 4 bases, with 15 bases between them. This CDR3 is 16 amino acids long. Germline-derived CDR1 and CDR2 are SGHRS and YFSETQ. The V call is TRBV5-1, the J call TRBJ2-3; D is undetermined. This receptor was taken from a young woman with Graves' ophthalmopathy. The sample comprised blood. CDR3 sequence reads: CASSLASPPSADTQYF. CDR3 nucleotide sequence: TGCGCCAGCAGCTTGGCCAGCCCCCCTTCCGCAGATACGCAGTATTTT.